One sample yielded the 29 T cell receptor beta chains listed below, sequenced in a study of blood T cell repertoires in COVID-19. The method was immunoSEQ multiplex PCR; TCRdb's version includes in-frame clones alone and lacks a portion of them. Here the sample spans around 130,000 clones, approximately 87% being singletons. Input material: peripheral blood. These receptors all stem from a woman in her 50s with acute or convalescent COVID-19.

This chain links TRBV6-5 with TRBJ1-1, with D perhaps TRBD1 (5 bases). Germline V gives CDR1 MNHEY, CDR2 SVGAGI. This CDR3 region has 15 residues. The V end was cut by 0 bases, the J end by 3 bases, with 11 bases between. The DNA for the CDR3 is TGTGCCAGCAGTTACTCCGCTACAGGAGACACTGAAGCTTTCTTT. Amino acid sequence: CASSYSATGDTEAFF.

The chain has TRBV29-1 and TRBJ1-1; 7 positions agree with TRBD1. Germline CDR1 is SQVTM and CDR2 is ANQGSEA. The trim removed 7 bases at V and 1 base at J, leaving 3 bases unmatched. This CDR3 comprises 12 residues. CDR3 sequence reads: CSGHRGNTEAFF. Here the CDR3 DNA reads TGCAGCGGACACAGGGGGAACACTGAAGCTTTCTTT.

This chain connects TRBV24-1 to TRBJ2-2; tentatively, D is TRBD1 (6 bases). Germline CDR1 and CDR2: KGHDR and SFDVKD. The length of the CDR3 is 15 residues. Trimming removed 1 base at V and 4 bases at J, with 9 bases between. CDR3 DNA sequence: TGTGCCACCAGTGATTTTGACAGGATCACCGGGGAGCTGTTTTTT. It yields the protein CATSDFDRITGELFF.

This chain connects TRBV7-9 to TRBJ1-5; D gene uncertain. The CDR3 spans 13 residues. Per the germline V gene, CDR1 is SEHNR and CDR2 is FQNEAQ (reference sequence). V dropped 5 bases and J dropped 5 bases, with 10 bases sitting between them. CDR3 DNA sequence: TGTGCCAGCAGCCGATTGCGGCATCAGCCCCAGCATTTT. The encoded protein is CASSRLRHQPQHF. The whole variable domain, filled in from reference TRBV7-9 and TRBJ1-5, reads DTGVSQNPRHKITKRGQNVTFRCDPISEHNRLYWYRQTLGQGPEFLTYFQNEAQLEKSRLLSDRFSAERPKGSFSTLEIQRTEQGDSAMYLCASSRLRHQPQHFGDGTRLSIL.

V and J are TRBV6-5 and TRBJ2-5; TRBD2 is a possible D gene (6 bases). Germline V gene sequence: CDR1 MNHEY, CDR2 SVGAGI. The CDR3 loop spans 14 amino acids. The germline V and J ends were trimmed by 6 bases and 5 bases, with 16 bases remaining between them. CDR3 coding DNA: TGTGCCAGCAGCTTAGGAGGGCGTCGTGAGACCCAGTACTTC. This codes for CASSLGGRRETQYF.

CDR3 nucleotides: TGTGCCAGCAGTTTACGAGGGGGCAATGAAAAACTGTTTTTT. This translates into CASSLRGGNEKLFF. The chain is built from TRBV27 and TRBJ1-4; 7 nucleotides match TRBD1. The CDR3 is 14 amino acids. Trimming cost V 2 bases and J 5 bases; bases outside gene matches: 2. Germline-derived CDR1 and CDR2 are MNHEY and SMNVEV (reference sequence).

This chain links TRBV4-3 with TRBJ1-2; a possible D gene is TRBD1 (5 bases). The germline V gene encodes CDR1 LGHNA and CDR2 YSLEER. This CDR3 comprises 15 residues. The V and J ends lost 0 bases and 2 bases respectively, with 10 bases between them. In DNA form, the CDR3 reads TGCGCCAGCAGCCAAGAGGCCAGGGAAAACTATGGCTACACCTTC. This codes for CASSQEARENYGYTF.

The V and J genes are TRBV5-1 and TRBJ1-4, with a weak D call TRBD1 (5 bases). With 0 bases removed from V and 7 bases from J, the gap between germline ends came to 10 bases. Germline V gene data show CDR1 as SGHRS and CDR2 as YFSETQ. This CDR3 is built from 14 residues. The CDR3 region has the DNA TGCGCCAGCAGCTTGGTGGGTAGGGGTGAAAAACTGTTTTTT. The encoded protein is CASSLVGRGEKLFF.

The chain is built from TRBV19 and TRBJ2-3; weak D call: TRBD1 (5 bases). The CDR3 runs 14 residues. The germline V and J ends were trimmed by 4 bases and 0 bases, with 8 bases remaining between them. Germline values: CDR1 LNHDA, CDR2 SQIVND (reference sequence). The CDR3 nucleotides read TGTGCCAGTAGTACTCAGGGCAGCACAGATACGCAGTATTTT. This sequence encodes CASSTQGSTDTQYF.

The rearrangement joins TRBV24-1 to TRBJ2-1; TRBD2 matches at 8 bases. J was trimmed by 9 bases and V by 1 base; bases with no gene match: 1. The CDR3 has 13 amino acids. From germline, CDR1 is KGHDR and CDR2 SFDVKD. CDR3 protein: CATSDFGGGEQFF. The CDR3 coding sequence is TGTGCCACCAGTGATTTCGGGGGGGGTGAGCAGTTCTTC.

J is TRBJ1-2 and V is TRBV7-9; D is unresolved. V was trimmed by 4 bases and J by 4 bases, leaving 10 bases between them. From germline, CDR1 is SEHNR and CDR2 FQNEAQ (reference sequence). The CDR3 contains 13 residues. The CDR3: CASSSSGLYGYTF. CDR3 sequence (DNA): TGTGCCAGCAGCTCGTCAGGCCTCTATGGCTACACCTTC.

The CDR3 sequence: CATGRITGAGGNTIYF. The CDR3, as DNA: TGTGCCACCGGACGGATAACAGGGGCTGGAGGAAACACCATATATTTT. The V call is TRBV10-3, the J call TRBJ1-3; TRBD1 matches at 7 bases. Germline lookup yields CDR1 ENHRY and CDR2 SYGVKD. J was trimmed by 4 bases and V by 10 bases; bases with no gene match: 16. The CDR3 runs to 16 residues.

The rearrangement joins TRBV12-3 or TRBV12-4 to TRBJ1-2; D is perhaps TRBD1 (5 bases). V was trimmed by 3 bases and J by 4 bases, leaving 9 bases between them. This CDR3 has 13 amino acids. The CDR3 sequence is CASSLRQLYGYTF. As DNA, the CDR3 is TGTGCCAGCAGTTTGAGACAGCTCTATGGCTACACCTTC.

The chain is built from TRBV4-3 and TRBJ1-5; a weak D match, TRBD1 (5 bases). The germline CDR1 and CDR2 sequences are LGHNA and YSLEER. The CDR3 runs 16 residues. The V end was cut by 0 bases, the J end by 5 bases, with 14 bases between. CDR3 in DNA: TGCGCCAGCAGCCAAGATCTCGGTAGGGGATATCAGCCCCAGCATTTT. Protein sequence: CASSQDLGRGYQPQHF.

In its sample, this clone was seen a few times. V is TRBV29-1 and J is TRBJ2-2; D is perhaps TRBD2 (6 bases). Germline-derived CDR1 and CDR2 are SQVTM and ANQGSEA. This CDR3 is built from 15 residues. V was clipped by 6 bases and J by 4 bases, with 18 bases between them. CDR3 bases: TGCAGCGTGGATACAGGAGCCGGGAGCACCGGGGAGCTGTTTTTT. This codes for CSVDTGAGSTGELFF.

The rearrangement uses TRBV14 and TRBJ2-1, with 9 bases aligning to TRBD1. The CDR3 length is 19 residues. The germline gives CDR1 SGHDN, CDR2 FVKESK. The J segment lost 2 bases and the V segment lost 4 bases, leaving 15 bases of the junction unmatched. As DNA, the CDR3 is TGTGCCAGCAGCCCCAGTTCTGGACAGGGGATTTACCCCTACAATGAGCAGTTCTTC. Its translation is CASSPSSGQGIYPYNEQFF.

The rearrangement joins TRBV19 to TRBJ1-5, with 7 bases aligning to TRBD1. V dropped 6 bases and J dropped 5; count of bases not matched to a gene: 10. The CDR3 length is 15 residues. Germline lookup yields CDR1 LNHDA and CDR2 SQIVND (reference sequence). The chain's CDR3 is CASSRGTQGDQPQHF. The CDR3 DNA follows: TGTGCCAGTAGCCGAGGGACTCAGGGGGATCAGCCCCAGCATTTT.

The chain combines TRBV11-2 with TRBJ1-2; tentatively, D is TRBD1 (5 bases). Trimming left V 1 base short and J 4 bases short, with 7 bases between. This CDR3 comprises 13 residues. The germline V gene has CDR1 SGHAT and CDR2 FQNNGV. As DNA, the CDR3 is TGTGCCAGCAGCTTAGGGGGCTCCTATGGCTACACCTTC. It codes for CASSLGGSYGYTF.

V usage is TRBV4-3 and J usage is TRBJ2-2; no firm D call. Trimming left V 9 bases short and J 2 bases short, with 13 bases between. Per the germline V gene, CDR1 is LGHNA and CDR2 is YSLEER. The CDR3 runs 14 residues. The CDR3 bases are TGCGCCAGTAAGCCCCTACTTAACACCGGGGAGCTGTTTTTT. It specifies CASKPLLNTGELFF.

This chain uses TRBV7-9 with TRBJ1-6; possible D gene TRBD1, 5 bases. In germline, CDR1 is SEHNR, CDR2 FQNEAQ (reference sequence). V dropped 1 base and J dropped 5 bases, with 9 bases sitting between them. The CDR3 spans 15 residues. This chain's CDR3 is CASSLVGTDNSPLHF. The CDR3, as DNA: TGTGCCAGCAGCTTAGTTGGGACTGATAATTCACCCCTCCACTTT.

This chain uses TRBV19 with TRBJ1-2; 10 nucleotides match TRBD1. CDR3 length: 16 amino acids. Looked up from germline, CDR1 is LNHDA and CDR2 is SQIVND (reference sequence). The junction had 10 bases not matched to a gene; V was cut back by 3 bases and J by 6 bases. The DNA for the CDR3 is TGTGCCAGTAGTATCCCCGGGACAGGGGAGAAGAATGGCTACACCTTC. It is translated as CASSIPGTGEKNGYTF.

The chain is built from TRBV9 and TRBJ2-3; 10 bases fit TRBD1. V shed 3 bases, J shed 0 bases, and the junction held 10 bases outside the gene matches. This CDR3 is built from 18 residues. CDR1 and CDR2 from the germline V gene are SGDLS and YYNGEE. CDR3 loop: CASSAHTGTGASTDTQYF. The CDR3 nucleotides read TGTGCCAGCAGCGCCCATACCGGGACAGGGGCGAGCACAGATACGCAGTATTTT.

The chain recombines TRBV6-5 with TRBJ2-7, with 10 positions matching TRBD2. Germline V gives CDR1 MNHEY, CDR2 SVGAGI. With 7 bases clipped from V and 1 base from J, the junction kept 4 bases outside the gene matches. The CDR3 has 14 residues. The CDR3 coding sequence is TGTGCCAGCAATAGAGCGGGAGGGTCCTACGAGCAGTACTTC. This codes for CASNRAGGSYEQYF.

The CDR3 here is CASRYGGTSSYEQYF. Here the CDR3 DNA reads TGTGCCAGCAGATACGGCGGGACCAGCTCCTACGAGCAGTACTTC. The J gene is TRBJ2-7, the V gene TRBV7-2; TRBD2 is a possible D gene (6 bases). Germline lookup yields CDR1 SGHTA and CDR2 FQGNSA. Trimming shortened V by 6 bases and J by 0 bases, and 15 bases separated the two germline ends. The CDR3 totals 15 residues.

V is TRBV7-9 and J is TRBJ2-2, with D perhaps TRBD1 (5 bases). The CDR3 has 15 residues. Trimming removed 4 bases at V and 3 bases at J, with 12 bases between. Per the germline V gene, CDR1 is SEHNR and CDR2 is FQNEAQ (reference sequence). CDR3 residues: CASSSTTGYTGELFF. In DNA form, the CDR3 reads TGTGCCAGCAGCTCGACAACAGGCTACACCGGGGAGCTGTTTTTT.

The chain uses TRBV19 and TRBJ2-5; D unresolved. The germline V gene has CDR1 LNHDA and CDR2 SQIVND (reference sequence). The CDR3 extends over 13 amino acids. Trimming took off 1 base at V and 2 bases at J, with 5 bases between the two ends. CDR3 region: CASSIGEQETQYF. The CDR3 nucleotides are TGTGCCAGTAGTATAGGCGAACAAGAGACCCAGTACTTC. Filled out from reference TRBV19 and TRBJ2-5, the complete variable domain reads DGGITQSPKYLFRKEGQNVTLSCEQNLNHDAMYWYRQDPGQGLRLIYYSQIVNDFQKGDIAEGYSVSREKKESFPLTVTSAQKNPTAFYLCASSIGEQETQYFGPGTRLLVL.

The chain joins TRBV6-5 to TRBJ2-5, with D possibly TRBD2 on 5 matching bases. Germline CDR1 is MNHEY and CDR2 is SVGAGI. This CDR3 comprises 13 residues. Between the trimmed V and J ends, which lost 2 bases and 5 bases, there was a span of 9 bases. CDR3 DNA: TGTGCCAGCAGTTACGGAGGATGGGAGACCCAGTACTTC. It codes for CASSYGGWETQYF.

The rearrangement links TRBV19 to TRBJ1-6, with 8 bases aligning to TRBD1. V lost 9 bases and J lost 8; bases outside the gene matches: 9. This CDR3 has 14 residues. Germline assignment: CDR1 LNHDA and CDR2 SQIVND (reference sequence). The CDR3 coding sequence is TGTGCCAGCCAGACAGGGGAGAATGATTCACCCCTCCACTTT. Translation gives CASQTGENDSPLHF.

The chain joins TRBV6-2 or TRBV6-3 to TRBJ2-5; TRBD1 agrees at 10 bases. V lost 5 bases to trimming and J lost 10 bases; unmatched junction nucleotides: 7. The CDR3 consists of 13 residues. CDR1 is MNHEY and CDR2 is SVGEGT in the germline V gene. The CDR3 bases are TGTGCCAGCAGTCGACGACAGGGGGCCATCCAGTACTTC. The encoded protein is CASSRRQGAIQYF.